This T cell receptor beta chain was identified in a study of blood T cells in healthy people across ages. This clonotype turned up a few times. Together with a sample-barcoded 5' primer, a J-beta primer mix was included in a second PCR lasting about 7 to 11 cycles. Via MiXCR, TCRdb re-called the 5' RACE reads, giving one row per CDR3 protein. The data hold over 1,500,000 distinct CDR3 sequences, with roughly 43% observed a single time. The germline gives CDR1 MNHNY, CDR2 SVGAGI (reference sequence). V trimming: 6 bases; J trimming: 0 bases; junction bases outside the gene matches: 7. The CDR3 runs to 15 residues.

This chain uses TRBV6-6 with TRBJ1-2, with 7 bases lining up with TRBD1. Sequencing input: blood. The sequence came from a human donor in good health. CDR3 coding DNA: TGTGCCAGCAGACCGGGACAGAGAGCTAACTATGGCTACACCTTC. Its translation is CASRPGQRANYGYTF.